The text below deals with one TCR beta chain. Its target is not known. This record comes from a study of T-cell memory formation after mild COVID-19. General study points: The study found balanced CD4/CD8 in clones contracting day 15 to 85 and a CD4+ lean in later expanders. Shrinking CD4+ clones resided mostly in CM and EM, and CD8+ ones in EMRA.

Per the germline V gene, CDR1 is SGHKS and CDR2 is YYEKEE (reference sequence). The CDR3 loop spans 13 amino acids. V shed 7 bases and J shed 5 bases, with 13 bases lying between them. 5'RACE with constant-segment primers yielded barcoded, UMI-tagged TCR alpha and TCR beta cDNA libraries. TCRdb re-called the 5' RACE reads with MiXCR, one entry per CDR3 protein. The table lists more than 75,000 distinct CDR3 sequences, around 13% of them singletons. The sequence was obtained from an adult woman who had mild COVID-19 (a few samples of this study predate the infection). Cell type and time point are not known. This chain connects TRBV5-5 to TRBJ2-1, with a possible D match to TRBD2 (6 bases). The sample comprised PBMCs or a T cell subset sorted from them (not recorded which). Here the CDR3 reads CASRTIGHNEQFF. The CDR3 bases are TGTGCCAGCCGGACTATAGGCCACAATGAGCAGTTCTTC.